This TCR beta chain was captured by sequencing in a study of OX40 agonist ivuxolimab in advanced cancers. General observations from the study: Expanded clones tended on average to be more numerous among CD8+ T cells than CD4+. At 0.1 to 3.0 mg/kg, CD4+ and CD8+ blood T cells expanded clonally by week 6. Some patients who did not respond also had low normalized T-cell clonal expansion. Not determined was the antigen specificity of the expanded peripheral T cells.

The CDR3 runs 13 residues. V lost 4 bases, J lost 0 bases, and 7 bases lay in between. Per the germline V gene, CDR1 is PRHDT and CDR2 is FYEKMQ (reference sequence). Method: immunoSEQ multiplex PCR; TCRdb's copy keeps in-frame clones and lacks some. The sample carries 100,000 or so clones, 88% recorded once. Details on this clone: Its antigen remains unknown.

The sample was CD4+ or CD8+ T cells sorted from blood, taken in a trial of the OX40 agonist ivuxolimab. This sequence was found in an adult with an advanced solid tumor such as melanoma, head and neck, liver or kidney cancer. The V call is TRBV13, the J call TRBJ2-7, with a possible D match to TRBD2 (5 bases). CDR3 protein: CASSYGNSYEQYF. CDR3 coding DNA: TGTGCCAGCAGCTACGGGAACTCCTACGAGCAGTACTTC. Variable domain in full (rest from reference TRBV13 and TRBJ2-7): AAGVIQSPRHLIKEKRETATLKCYPIPRHDTVYWYQQGPGQDPQFLISFYEKMQSDKGSIPDRFSAQQFSDYHSELNMSSLELGDSALYFCASSYGNSYEQYFGPGTRLTVT.